This TCR beta chain was observed in a study of blood T cell repertoires in COVID-19. At the level of the study: Nucleic acid was either cDNA or gDNA, and it came from T cells, B-cell-depleted T cells, or PBMCs.

Donors in Cohort 3 who had recovered were those with two negative PCRs, healthcare professional clearance, or resolution of their symptoms. This CDR3 has 16 amino acids. Germline CDR1 LNHDA, CDR2 SQIVND (reference sequence). Trimming at V came to 8 bases and at J to 0 bases, leaving 7 bases not matched to a gene. Per the original methods: How many nucleated cells were present was estimated from reference gene primer amplification. TCRdb's copy holds only in-frame clones and misses some; the assay was immunoSEQ multiplex PCR. That table supplies the V and J calls and clone size; D and trimming were determined from the DNA. The table lists 450,000 to 600,000 clones, roughly 90% of them singletons, with roughly 0.7% in the top ten.

The TCR originated in a woman aged 18-30 years who had recovered from COVID-19. Sequences were obtained from PBMCs or T cells enriched from blood (not recorded which). V and J are TRBV19 and TRBJ1-1; 12 nucleotides align to TRBD1. The CDR3 DNA is TGTGCCAGTCAGGGGACAGGGGGCGAGTTGAACACTGAAGCTTTCTTT. This encodes CASQGTGGELNTEAFF.